These 16 T cell receptor beta chains came from one sample sequenced in a study of T cell responses to AZD1222 COVID-19 vaccine. Assay: immunoSEQ multiplex PCR; the TCRdb copy retains only in-frame clones and omits some. The top ten hold around 0.91% of the sample, which has about 130,000 clones, 85% to 95% seen once. The specimen comprised peripheral blood, sampled on day 0 of AZD1222 vaccination. Receptors originate from an adult in good health.

This chain links TRBV10-3 with TRBJ1-2; tentative D call: TRBD1 (6 bases). CDR3 length: 11 residues. The germline V gene encodes CDR1 ENHRY and CDR2 SYGVKD. Between the trimmed V and J ends, which lost 7 bases and 6 bases, there was a span of 9 bases. The CDR3 region has the DNA TGTGCCATCAATCCAGGGGATGGCTACACCTTC. This gives the protein CAINPGDGYTF.

The genes are TRBV7-9 and TRBJ1-2, with D uncertain. Germline V CDR1 and CDR2: SEHNR, FQNEAQ (reference sequence). V was clipped by 6 bases and J by 4 bases, with 12 bases between them. CDR3 size: 13 residues. The DNA for the CDR3 is TGTGCCAGCAGTCGGGCCCAAAGCTATGGCTACACCTTC. Translated, it gives CASSRAQSYGYTF.

The chain has TRBV20-1 and TRBJ1-2; D perhaps matches TRBD1 (5 bases). This CDR3 region has 13 residues. Germline loops: CDR1 DFQATT, CDR2 SNEGSKA (reference sequence). Trimming pared 3 bases from V and 7 bases from J, leaving 15 bases between. The CDR3 spells CSASDKGALGYTF. CDR3 coding DNA: TGCAGTGCTAGTGACAAAGGGGCCCTTGGCTACACCTTC.

This chain uses TRBV12-3 or TRBV12-4 with TRBJ1-2; D may be TRBD1 (6 bases). V was shortened by 4 bases and J by 10 bases, with 10 bases between the two germline ends. This CDR3 comprises 11 residues. The CDR3 nucleotides read TGTGCCAGCAGTTCCTACAGGGACTACACCTTC. It is translated as CASSSYRDYTF.

This clone was picked up one time. The chain is built from TRBV7-6 and TRBJ1-1; possible D gene TRBD1, 6 bases. Germline assignment: CDR1 SGHVS and CDR2 FNYEAQ. CDR3 size: 14 residues. Trimming left V 2 bases short and J 6 bases short, with 13 bases between. DNA for the CDR3: TGTGCCAGCAGCTTAACAGGGACGCGAGCTGAAGCTTTCTTT. Its protein product is CASSLTGTRAEAFF.

The genes are TRBV14 and TRBJ1-6, with D perhaps matching TRBD1 (5 bases). The length of the CDR3 is 14 residues. CDR1 SGHDN and CDR2 FVKESK come from the germline V gene. V lost 1 base to trimming and J lost 9 bases, with 10 bases between them. The CDR3 loop reads CASSQGQGGSPLHF. The CDR3 DNA is TGTGCCAGCAGCCAAGGTCAGGGCGGTTCACCCCTCCACTTT.

The chain joins TRBV6-1 to TRBJ2-4; 8 positions agree with TRBD1. There are 19 residues in the CDR3. Germline assignment: CDR1 MNHNS and CDR2 SASEGT. V dropped 3 bases and J dropped 0; count of bases not matched to a gene: 13. The DNA for the CDR3 is TGTGCCAGCAGTGATTCCGGGACAGGAGCCCTAATAGCCAAAAACATTCAGTACTTC. Its protein product is CASSDSGTGALIAKNIQYF.

V gene TRBV6-5 combines with J gene TRBJ1-4; 9 bases fit TRBD1. The CDR3 consists of 14 residues. Germline trimming cut 5 bases from V and 7 bases from J; bases unmatched to any gene: 5. Germline values: CDR1 MNHEY, CDR2 SVGAGI. CDR3 in DNA: TGTGCCAGCAGTCGGGGACAGGGAGGTGAAAAACTGTTTTTT. Translating it yields CASSRGQGGEKLFF.

This clone appeared once. The gene calls are TRBV6-1 and TRBJ1-3; D is unresolved. Germline V lookup: CDR1 MNHNS, CDR2 SASEGT. V dropped 4 bases and J dropped 5 bases, with 18 bases sitting between them. CDR3 size: 16 residues. DNA of the CDR3: TGTGCCAGCAGTGTAACAGCGGGATCGGGAAGAAACACCATATATTTT. It is translated as CASSVTAGSGRNTIYF.

The chain has TRBV30 and TRBJ1-3; D unresolved. The CDR3 spans 15 residues. The ends were cut back, 5 bases at V and 0 bases at J, with 14 bases in the middle. CDR1 GTSNPN and CDR2 SVGIG come from the germline V gene (reference sequence). The chain's CDR3 is CAWQLDGDSGNTIYF. The DNA for the CDR3 is TGTGCCTGGCAGCTAGACGGAGACTCTGGAAACACCATATATTTT.

The genes are TRBV6-1 and TRBJ2-7; no definite D call. The germline V and J ends were trimmed by 1 base and 7 bases, with 17 bases remaining between them. This CDR3 contains 15 residues. Germline CDR1 reads MNHNS; CDR2 reads SASEGT. The chain's CDR3 is CASSEVGPGVWEQYF. The CDR3 nucleotides are TGTGCCAGCAGTGAAGTAGGACCTGGGGTTTGGGAGCAGTACTTC.

V gene TRBV6-1 combines with J gene TRBJ2-1; D is ambiguous. Germline V gene data show CDR1 as MNHNS and CDR2 as SASEGT. V lost 2 bases to trimming and J lost 2 bases, with 22 bases between them. The CDR3 loop spans 19 amino acids. The CDR3 here is CASSEIWAGDLRPYNEQFF. The CDR3 coding sequence is TGTGCCAGCAGTGAAATTTGGGCAGGAGACCTTCGACCCTACAATGAGCAGTTCTTC.

CDR3: CASSLGPEANEKLFF. Written as DNA, the CDR3 is TGTGCCAGCAGCCTTGGCCCGGAGGCTAATGAAAAACTGTTTTTT. This chain connects TRBV9 to TRBJ1-4, with D unresolved. V gave up 4 bases and J gave up 3 bases, with 13 bases separating them. Per germline, CDR1 SGDLS and CDR2 YYNGEE. The CDR3 covers 15 residues.

This clone was observed once. The chain couples TRBV4-1 to TRBJ2-7; 7 nucleotides match TRBD1. Losses at the gene ends were 4 bases for V and 2 bases for J; bases not matched to a gene: 5. Germline V CDR1 and CDR2: MGHRA, YSYEKL. The CDR3 is 14 amino acids. The CDR3 is CASSLRQGAYEQYF. The CDR3 nucleotides read TGCGCCAGCAGCCTCAGGCAGGGGGCCTACGAGCAGTACTTC.

The chain recombines TRBV3-1 (or the pseudogene TRBV3-2) with TRBJ1-2; the D is unclear. Germline CDR1 is LGHDT and CDR2 is YNNKEL (reference sequence). The length of the CDR3 is 13 residues. V was clipped by 3 bases and J by 4 bases, with 9 bases between them. CDR3 DNA sequence: TGTGCCAGCAGCCAGGGGAATGGCTATGGCTACACCTTC. It is translated as CASSQGNGYGYTF.

The V call is TRBV19, the J call TRBJ1-5; 8 bases map to TRBD1. This CDR3 is built from 14 residues. Per the germline V gene, CDR1 is LNHDA and CDR2 is SQIVND (reference sequence). The J segment lost 6 bases and the V segment lost 7 bases, leaving 8 bases of the junction unmatched. CDR3 bases: TGTGCCAGTATCCCTGGACAGGGTGGTCAGCCCCAGCATTTT. This sequence encodes CASIPGQGGQPQHF.